This T cell receptor beta chain was captured in a study of shared clonotypes between healthy human individuals. The CDR3 has 14 residues. The V end was cut by 0 bases, the J end by 10 bases, with 15 bases between. CDR1 and CDR2 (germline): MNHEY, SMNVEV (reference sequence). This clone has just one count. Its specificity is unknown. CD45RO-negative CD8 cells positively selected for CCR7 made up the naive population, which excluded terminally differentiated effector memory CD45RA+ cells. Assay: immunoSEQ multiplex PCR; the TCRdb copy retains only in-frame clones and omits some. Of about 1.9 million clones listed, 93% are singletons. Study conclusions and caveats: Rarefaction revealed incomplete sorted-subset sequencing despite large depth. Collection of samples was limited to blood; tissue repertoires likely differ.

The sequence was obtained from a man between 18 and 35 years old in good health. Some clones in this sample may be carry-over from other donors' samples. The rearrangement uses TRBV27 and TRBJ2-5, with D tentatively TRBD1 (5 bases). Sequenced material: naive CD8+ T cells from PBMCs. The CDR3 loop is CASSLSTGTTSQYF. The CDR3 bases are TGTGCCAGCAGTTTATCTACAGGCACCACGAGCCAGTACTTC.